This paragraph covers one T cell receptor beta chain sequence. This sample was included in a study of cytomegalovirus exposure and HLA in healthy donors. The wider study: An early release of data contained about 85 million unique TCRs, which came from HLA-typed donors.

60 Vbeta and 13 Jbeta primers were used in PCR. Method: immunoSEQ multiplex PCR; TCRdb's copy keeps in-frame clones and lacks some. The sample contains approximately 150,000 clones, 70% to 80% of which appear only once. The ends lost 5 bases at V and 4 bases at J; junction bases unmatched: 7. Germline CDR1 is MNHEY and CDR2 is SVGAGI. The CDR3 is 14 amino acids. The V call is TRBV6-5, the J call TRBJ1-1; 7 bases are shared with TRBD1. The sequence came from a woman in her fifties or sixties in good health and CMV-seronegative. The specimen sequenced was PBMCs. The CDR3: CASSRLGGGTEAFF. The CDR3 DNA follows: TGTGCCAGCAGTCGCCTAGGGGGCGGCACTGAAGCTTTCTTT.